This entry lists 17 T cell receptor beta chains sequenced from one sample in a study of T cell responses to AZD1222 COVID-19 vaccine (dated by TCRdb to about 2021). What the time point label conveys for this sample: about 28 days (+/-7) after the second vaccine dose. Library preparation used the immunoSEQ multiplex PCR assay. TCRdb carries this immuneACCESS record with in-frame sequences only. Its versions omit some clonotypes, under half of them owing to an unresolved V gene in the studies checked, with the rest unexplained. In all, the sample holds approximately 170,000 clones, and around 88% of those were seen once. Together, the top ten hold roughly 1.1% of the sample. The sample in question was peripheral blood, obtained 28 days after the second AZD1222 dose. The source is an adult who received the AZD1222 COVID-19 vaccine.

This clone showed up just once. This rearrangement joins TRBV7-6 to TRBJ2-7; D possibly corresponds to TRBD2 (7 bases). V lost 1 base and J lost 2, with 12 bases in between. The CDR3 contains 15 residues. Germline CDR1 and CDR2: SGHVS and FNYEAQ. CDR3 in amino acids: CASSLVGGGAYEQYF. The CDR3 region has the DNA TGTGCCAGCAGCTTAGTGGGAGGGGGGGCCTACGAGCAGTACTTC.

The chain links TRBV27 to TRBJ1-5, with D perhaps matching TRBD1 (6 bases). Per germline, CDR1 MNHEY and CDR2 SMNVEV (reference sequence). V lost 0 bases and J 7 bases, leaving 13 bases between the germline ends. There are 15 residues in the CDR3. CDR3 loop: CASSLSSGERQPQHF. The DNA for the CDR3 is TGTGCCAGCAGTTTATCCTCAGGGGAACGGCAGCCCCAGCATTTT.

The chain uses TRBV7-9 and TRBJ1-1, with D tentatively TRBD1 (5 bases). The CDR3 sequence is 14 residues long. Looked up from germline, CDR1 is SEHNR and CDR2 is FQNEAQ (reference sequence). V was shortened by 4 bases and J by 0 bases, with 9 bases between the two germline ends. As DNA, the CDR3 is TGTGCCAGCAGCTACGGGACGCTGAACACTGAAGCTTTCTTT. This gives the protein CASSYGTLNTEAFF. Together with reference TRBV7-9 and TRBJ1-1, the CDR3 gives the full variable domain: DTGVSQNPRHKITKRGQNVTFRCDPISEHNRLYWYRQTLGQGPEFLTYFQNEAQLEKSRLLSDRFSAERPKGSFSTLEIQRTEQGDSAMYLCASSYGTLNTEAFFGQGTRLTVV.

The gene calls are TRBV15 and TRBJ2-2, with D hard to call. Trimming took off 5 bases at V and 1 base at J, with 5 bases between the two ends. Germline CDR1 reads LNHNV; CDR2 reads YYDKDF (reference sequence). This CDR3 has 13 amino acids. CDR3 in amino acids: CATSLGNTGELFF. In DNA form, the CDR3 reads TGTGCCACCAGCCTGGGGAACACCGGGGAGCTGTTTTTT.

The CDR3 bases are TGCGCCAGCAGCACCGGACAGGGGTTCTCTGGAAACACCATATATTTT. It encodes CASSTGQGFSGNTIYF. The chain couples TRBV5-1 to TRBJ1-3, with 9 bases lining up with TRBD1. Germline CDR1 and CDR2: SGHRS and YFSETQ. Trimming cost V 4 bases and J 0 bases; bases outside gene matches: 5. The CDR3 is 16 residues long.

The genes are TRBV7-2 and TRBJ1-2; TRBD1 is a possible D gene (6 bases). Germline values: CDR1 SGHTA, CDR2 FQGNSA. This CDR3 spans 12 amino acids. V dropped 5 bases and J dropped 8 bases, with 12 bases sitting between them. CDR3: CASSPGGAGYTF. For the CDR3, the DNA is TGTGCCAGCAGCCCCGGGGGGGCCGGCTACACCTTC.

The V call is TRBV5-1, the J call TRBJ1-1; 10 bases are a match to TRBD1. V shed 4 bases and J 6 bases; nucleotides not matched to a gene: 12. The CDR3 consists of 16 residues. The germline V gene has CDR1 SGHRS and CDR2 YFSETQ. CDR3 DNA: TGCGCCAGCAGCCCACAGACAGGGGGCGTGAATGCTGAAGCTTTCTTT. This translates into CASSPQTGGVNAEAFF.

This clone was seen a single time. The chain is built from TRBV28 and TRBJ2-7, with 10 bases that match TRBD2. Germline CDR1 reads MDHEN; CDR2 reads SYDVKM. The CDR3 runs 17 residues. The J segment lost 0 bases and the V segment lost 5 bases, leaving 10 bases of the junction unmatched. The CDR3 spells CASSIPIAGGLSYEQYF. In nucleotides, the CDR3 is TGTGCCAGCAGTATCCCCATAGCGGGGGGTCTCTCCTACGAGCAGTACTTC.

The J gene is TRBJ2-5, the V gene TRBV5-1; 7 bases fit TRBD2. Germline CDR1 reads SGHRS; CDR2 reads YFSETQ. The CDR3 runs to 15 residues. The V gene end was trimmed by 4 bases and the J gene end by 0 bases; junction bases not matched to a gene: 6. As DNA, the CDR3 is TGCGCCAGCAGCCCTGACGGGGGGTACCAAGAGACCCAGTACTTC. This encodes CASSPDGGYQETQYF.

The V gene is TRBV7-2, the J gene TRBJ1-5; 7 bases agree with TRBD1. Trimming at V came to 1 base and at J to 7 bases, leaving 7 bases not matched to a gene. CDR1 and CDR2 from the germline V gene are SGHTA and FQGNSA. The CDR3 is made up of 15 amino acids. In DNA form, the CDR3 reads TGTGCCAGCAGCTTAGGACACAGGGGAGGCCAGCCCCAGCATTTT. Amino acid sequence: CASSLGHRGGQPQHF.

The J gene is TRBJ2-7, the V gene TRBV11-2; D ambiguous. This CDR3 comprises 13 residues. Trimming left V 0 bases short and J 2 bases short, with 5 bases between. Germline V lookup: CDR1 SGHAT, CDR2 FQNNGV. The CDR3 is CASSLDNAYEQYF. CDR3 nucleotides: TGTGCCAGCAGCTTAGATAACGCCTACGAGCAGTACTTC.

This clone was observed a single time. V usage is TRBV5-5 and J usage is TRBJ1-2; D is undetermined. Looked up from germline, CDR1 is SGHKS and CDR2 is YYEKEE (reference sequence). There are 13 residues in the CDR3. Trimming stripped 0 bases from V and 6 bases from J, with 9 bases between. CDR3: CASSLVNVNGYTF. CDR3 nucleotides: TGTGCCAGCAGCTTGGTTAATGTAAATGGCTACACCTTC.

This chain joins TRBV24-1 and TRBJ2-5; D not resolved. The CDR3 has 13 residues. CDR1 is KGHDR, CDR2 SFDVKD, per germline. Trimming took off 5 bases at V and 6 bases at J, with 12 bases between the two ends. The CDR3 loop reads CATSAGNEKTQYF. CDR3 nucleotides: TGTGCCACCAGTGCCGGTAACGAGAAGACCCAGTACTTC.

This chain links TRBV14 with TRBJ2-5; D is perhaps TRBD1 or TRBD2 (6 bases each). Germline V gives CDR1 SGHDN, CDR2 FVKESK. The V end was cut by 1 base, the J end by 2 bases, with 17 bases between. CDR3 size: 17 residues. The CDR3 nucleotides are TGTGCCAGCAGCCAAGCCCTCTTCGGGGGCCTTCAAGAGACCCAGTACTTC. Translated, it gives CASSQALFGGLQETQYF.

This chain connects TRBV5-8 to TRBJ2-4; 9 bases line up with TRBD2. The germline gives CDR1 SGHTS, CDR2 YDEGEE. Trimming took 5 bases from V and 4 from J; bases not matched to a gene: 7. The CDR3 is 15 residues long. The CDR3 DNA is TGTGCCAGCAGTGTTAGCGGGGGAGCAAAAAACATTCAGTACTTC. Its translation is CASSVSGGAKNIQYF.

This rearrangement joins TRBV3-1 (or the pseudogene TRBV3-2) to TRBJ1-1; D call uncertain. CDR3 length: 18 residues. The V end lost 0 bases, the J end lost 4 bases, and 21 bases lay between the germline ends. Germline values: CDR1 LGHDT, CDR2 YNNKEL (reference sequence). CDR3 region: CASSQDLSGSELRTEAFF. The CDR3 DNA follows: TGTGCCAGCAGCCAAGATCTCTCAGGCTCCGAACTCCGCACTGAAGCTTTCTTT.

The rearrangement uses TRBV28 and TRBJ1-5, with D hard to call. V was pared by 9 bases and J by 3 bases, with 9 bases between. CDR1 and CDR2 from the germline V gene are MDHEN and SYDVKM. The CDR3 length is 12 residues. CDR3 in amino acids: CASQEINQPQHF. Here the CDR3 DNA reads TGTGCCAGTCAGGAGATCAATCAGCCCCAGCATTTT.